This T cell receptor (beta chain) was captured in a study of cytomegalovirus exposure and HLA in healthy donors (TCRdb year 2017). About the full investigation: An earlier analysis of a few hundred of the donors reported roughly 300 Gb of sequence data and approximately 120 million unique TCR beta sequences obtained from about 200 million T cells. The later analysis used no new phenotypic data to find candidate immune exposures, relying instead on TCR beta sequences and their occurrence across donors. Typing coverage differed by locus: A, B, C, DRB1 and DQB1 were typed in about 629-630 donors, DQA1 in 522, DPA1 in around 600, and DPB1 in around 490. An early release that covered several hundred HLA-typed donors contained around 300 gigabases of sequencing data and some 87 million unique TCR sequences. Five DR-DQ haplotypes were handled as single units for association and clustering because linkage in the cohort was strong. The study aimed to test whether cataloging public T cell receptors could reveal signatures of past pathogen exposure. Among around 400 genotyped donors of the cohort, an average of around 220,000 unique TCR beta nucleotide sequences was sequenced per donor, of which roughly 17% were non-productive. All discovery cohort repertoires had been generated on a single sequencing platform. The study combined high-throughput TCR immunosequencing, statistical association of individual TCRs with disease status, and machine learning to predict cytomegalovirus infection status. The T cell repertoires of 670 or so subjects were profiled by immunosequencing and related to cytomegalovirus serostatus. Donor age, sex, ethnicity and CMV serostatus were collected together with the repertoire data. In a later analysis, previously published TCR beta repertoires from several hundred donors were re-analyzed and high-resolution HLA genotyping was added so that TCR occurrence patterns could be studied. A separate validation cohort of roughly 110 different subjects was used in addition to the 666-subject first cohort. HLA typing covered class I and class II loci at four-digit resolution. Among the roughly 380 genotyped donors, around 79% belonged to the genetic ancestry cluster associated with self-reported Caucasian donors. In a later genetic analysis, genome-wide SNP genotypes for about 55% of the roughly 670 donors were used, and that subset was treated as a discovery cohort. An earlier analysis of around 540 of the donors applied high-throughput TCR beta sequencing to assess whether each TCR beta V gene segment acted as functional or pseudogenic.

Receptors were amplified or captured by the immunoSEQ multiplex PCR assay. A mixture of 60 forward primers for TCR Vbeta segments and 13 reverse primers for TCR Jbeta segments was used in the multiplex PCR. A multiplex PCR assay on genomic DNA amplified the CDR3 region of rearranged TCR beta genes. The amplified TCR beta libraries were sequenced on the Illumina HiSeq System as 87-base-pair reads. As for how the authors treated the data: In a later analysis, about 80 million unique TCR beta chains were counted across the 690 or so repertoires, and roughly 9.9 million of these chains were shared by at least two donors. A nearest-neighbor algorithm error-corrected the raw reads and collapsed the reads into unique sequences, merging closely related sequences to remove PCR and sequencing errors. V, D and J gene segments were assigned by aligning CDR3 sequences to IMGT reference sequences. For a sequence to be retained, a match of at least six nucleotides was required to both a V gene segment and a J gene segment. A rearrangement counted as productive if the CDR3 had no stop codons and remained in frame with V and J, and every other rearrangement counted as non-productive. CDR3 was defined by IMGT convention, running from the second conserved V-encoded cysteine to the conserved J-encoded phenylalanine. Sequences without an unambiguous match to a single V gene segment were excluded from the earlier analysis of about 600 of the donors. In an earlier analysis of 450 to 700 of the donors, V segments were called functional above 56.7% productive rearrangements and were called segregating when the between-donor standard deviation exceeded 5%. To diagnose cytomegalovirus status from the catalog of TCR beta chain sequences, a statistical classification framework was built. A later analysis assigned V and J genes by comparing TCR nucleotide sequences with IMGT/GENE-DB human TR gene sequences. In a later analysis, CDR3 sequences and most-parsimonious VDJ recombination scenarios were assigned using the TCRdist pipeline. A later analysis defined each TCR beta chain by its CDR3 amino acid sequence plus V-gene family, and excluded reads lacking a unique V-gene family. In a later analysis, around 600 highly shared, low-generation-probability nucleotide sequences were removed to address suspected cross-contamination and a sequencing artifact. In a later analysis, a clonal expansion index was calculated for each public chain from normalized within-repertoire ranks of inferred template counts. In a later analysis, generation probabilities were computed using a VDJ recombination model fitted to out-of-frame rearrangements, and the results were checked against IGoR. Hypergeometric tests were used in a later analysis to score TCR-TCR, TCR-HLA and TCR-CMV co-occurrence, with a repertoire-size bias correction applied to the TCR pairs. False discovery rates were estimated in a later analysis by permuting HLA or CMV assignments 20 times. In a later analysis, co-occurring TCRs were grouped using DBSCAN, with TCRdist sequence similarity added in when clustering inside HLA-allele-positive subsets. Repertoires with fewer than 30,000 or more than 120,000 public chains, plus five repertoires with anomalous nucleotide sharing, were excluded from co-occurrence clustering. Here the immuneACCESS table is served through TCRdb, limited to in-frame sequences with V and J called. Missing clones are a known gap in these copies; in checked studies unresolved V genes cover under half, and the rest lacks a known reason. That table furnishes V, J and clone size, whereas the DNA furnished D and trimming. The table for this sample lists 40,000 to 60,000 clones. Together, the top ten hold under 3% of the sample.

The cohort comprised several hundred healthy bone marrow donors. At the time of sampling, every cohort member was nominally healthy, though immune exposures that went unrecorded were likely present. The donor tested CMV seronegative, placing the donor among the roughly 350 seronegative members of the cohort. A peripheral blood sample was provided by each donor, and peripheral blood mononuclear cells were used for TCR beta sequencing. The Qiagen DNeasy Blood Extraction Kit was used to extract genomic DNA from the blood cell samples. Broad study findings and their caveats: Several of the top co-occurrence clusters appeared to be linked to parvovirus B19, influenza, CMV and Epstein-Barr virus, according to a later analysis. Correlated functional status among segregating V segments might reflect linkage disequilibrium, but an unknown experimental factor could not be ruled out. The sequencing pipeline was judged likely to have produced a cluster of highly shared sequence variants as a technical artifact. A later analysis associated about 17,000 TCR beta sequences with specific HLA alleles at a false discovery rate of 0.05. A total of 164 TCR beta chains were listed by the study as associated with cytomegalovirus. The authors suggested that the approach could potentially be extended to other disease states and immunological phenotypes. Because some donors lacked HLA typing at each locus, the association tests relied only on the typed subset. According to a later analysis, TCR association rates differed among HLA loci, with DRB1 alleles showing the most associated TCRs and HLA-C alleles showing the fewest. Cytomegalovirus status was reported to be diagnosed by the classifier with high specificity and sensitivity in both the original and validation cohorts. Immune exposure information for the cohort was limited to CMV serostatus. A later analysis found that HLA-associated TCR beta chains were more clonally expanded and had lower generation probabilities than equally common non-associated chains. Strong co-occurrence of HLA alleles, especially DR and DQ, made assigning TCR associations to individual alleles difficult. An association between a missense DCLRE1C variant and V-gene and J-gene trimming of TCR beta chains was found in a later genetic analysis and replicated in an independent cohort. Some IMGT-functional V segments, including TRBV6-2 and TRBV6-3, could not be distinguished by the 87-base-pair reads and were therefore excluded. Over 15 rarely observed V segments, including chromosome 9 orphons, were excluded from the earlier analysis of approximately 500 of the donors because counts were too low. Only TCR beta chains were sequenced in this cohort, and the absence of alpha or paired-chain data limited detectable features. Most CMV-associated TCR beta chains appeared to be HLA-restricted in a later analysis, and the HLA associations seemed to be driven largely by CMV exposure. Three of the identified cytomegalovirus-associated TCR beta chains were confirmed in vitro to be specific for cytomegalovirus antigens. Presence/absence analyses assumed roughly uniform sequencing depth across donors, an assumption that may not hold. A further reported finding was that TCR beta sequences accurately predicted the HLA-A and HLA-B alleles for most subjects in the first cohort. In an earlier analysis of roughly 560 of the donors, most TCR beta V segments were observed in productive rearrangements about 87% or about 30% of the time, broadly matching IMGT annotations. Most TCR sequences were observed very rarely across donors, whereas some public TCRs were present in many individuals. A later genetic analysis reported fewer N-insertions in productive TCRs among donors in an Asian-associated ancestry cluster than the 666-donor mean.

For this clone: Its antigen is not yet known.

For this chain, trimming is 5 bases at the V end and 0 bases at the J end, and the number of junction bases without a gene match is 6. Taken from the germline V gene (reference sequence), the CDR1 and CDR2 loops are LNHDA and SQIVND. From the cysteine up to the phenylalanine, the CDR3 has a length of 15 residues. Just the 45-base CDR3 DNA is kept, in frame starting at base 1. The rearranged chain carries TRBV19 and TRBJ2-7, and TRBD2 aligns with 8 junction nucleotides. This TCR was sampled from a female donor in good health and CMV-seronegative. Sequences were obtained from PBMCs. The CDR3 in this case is CASSRGLGISYEQYF. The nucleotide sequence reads TGTGCCAGTAGTCGGGGACTAGGGATCTCCTACGAGCAGTACTTC.